Described below is a single TCR beta chain sequence and its context. The specificity of this receptor is unknown. The input lacks base qualities; no much larger clone sits a single base away. The immunoSEQ platform was used for deep TCRbeta sequencing. As for how the authors treated the data: Only productive rearrangements were exported from the immunoSEQ Analyzer for downstream analysis. T cell phenotypes were assigned to bulk TCRbeta clonotypes by matching the clonotypes to single-cell RNA+TCR-seq clones with the same TCRbeta sequence. Clone enrichment in tumor was computed as tumor frequency divided by PBMC frequency from bulk TCR sequencing. GLIPH was used to sort TCRs into specificity groups, which are clusters of distinct TCRs that likely recognize common antigens through shared CDR3 motifs. In its TCRdb copy, this immuneACCESS table keeps in-frame sequences only and misses some clones. Where compared with another copy, unresolved V genes explain less than half of these, and the others have no known cause. V and J calls and clone size come straight from that table; D and trimming were deduced from the DNA. The sample records around 46,000 clones, 75% to 85% of which are singletons. The leading ten clones occupy over 15% of the sample.

This record comes from a study of T cells in tumors after PD-1 blockade (dated by TCRdb to between 2019 and 2020). For the study in its entirety: Exclusion criteria were prior checkpoint blockade, use of systemic immunosuppressants, or recent radiotherapy or other anti-cancer therapy within 4 weeks. Some patients also continued taking vismodegib 150 mg daily during anti-PD-1 treatment. Paired single-cell RNA and TCR sequencing was done in the study on site-matched tumors from patients with BCC or SCC, both before and after anti-PD-1 therapy. Patients were treated with either pembrolizumab 200 mg every 3 weeks or cemiplimab 350 mg every 2 weeks. On average, peripheral blood samples yielded about 37,000 unique clonotypes and over 100,000 TCR templates (range roughly 24,679-257,772). RECIST version 1.1 was used to evaluate clinical response. Bulk TCR sequencing was performed on more than nine peripheral blood samples from about five patients to compare blood and tumor clonotypes.

The time point label here, explained by the study, means: before anti-PD-1 therapy. For bulk TCRbeta sequencing, genomic DNA was extracted from tumor biopsies or peripheral blood, and input amounts ranged from roughly 616 ng to 6,004 ng. Every patient was a poor candidate for surgical resection and had histologically proven advanced or metastatic basal or squamous cell carcinoma. The basal cell carcinoma cohort comprised about eleven patients, of whom several had bulk tumor TCR sequencing. What the work shows at the level of the full study, not this receptor alone: Where the novel T cell clones came from was not determined, and possible sources could include lymphoid organs or rare unexpanded clones inside the tumor or in the tumor periphery. Roughly two fifths of tumor TCR clonotypes were detected in blood, and some novel exhausted tumor clones were observed in pre-treatment blood, which was taken as suggesting peripheral recruitment.

The CDR3 runs 15 amino acids, cysteine and phenylalanine included. The DNA shown is the 45-base CDR3, in frame from base 1. For this chain, trimming is 6 bases at the V end and 5 bases at the J end, and the number of junction bases without a gene match is 9. As encoded in the germline V gene, CDR1 is MNHEY while CDR2 is SVGAGI. The V gene is TRBV6-5 and the J gene is TRBJ2-3, and TRBD1 matches 9 of the central bases. This sequence was found in a human donor with basal cell carcinoma. Material: PBMCs, obtained before anti-PD-1 treatment. The CDR3 region reads CASRRGQGGVDTQYF. The DNA sequence is TGTGCCAGCAGGCGGGGACAGGGCGGGGTAGATACGCAGTATTTT.